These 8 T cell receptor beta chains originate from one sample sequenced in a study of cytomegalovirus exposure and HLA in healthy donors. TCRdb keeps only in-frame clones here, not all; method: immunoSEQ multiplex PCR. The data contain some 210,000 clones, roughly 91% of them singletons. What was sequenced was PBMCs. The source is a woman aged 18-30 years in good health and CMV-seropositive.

The chain's CDR3 is CASRSSGAAYNEQFF. The CDR3 DNA reads as TGTGCCAGCAGATCAAGCGGGGCCGCCTACAATGAGCAGTTCTTC. V and J are TRBV6-5 and TRBJ2-1, with TRBD2 matching over 7 bases. With 6 bases clipped from V and 2 bases from J, the junction kept 7 bases outside the gene matches. The CDR3 is made up of 15 amino acids. Per the germline V gene, CDR1 is MNHEY and CDR2 is SVGAGI.

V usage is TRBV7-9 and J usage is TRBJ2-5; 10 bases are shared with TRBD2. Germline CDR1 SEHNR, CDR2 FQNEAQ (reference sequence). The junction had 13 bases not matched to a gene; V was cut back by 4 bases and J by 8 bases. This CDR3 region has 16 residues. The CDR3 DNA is TGTGCCAGCAGCTCGGGACTAGCGAGCGCACGGGAAACCCAGTACTTC. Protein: CASSSGLASARETQYF.

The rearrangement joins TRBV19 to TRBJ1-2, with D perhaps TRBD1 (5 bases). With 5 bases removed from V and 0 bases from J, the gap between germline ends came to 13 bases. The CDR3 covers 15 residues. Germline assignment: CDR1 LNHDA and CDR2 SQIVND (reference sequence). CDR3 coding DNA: TGTGCCAGTAGTGACCCCTCGACAGCTAACTATGGCTACACCTTC. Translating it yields CASSDPSTANYGYTF.

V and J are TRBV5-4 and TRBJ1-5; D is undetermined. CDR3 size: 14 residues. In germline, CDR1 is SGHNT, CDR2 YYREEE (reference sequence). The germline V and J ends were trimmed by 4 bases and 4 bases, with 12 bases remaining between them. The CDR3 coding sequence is TGTGCCAGCAGCGTTGGAGGCCTGAATCAGCCCCAGCATTTT. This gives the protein CASSVGGLNQPQHF.

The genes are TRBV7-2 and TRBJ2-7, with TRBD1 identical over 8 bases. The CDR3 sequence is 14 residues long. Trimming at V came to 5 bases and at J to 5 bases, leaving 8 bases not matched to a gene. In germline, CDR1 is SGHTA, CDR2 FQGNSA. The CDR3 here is CASSPRQGRNEQYF. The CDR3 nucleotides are TGTGCCAGCAGCCCCCGACAGGGGAGGAACGAGCAGTACTTC.

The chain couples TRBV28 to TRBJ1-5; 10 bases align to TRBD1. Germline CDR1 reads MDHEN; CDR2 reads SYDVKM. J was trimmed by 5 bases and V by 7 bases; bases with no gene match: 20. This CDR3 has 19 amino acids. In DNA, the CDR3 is TGTGCCAGCAATCCGAAATGGAAGTCGGGACAGGGGAGGTATCAGCCCCAGCATTTT. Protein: CASNPKWKSGQGRYQPQHF. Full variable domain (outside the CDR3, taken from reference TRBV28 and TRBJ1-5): DVKVTQSSRYLVKRTGEKVFLECVQDMDHENMFWYRQDPGLGLRLIYFSYDVKMKEKGDIPEGYSVSREKKERFSLILESASTNQTSMYLCASNPKWKSGQGRYQPQHFGDGTRLSIL.

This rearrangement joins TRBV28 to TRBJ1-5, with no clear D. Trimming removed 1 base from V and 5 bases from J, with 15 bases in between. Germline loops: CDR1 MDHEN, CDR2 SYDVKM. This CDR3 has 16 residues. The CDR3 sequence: CASSLLSGFEYQPQHF. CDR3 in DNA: TGTGCCAGCAGTTTATTGTCGGGGTTCGAGTATCAGCCCCAGCATTTT.

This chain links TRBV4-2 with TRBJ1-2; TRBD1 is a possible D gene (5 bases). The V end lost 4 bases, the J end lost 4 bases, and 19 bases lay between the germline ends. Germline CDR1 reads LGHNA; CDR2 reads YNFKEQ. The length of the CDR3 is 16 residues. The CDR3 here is CASSRSPGDSPYGYTF. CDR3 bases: TGTGCCAGCAGCCGTTCCCCAGGAGACAGCCCCTATGGCTACACCTTC.